These 20 T cell receptor beta chains were sequenced from one sample in a study of CD8+CD57+ T cells in acquired aplastic anemia. Sequencing was done on patients that had shown CD8+CD57+ cell expansion by flow cytometry. TCR beta VDJ combinations and CDR3 sequences were profiled from genomic DNA. Each CDR3 protein is one row after TCRdb ran MiXCR on the reads. This sample has approximately 220,000 distinct CDR3 sequences, with almost 50% found just once. The sequenced sample was sorted CD4+, CD8+, or CD8+CD57+ T cells (not recorded which) from PBMCs. These receptors came from a human donor with aplastic anemia.

Regarding this clonotype: The germline gene is not matched at one end of the junction; a read error may be the cause. V and J are TRBV7-8 and TRBJ2-7, with D uncertain. The CDR3 contains 14 residues. Germline CDR1 reads SGHVS; CDR2 reads FQNEAQ. CDR3 amino acids: CASSVGMAPYEQCF. The CDR3 coding sequence is TGTGCCAGCAGCGTAGGGATGGCACCCTACGAGCAGTGCTTC.

The J gene is TRBJ1-4, the V gene TRBV10-3; D gene unclear. Germline-derived CDR1 and CDR2 are ENHRY and SYGVKD. The CDR3 loop spans 14 amino acids. V was trimmed by 3 bases and J by 9 bases, leaving 14 bases between them. DNA for the CDR3: TGTGCCATCAGTGACTCAATTGTGAACCAAAAACTGTTTTTT. It encodes CAISDSIVNQKLFF.

This clonotype was recorded at least ten times. CDR3 protein: CASSQDLTDTQYF. CDR3 nucleotides: TGTGCCAGCAGCCAAGACCTCACAGATACGCAGTATTTT. The gene calls are TRBV14 and TRBJ2-3; D not certain. Deletions cut 0 bases from V and 2 bases from J, with 3 bases between. There are 13 residues in the CDR3. Germline V gene sequence: CDR1 SGHDN, CDR2 FVKESK.

V usage is TRBV14 and J usage is TRBJ1-2; D not resolved. The V gene lost 1 base and the J gene lost 8 bases, with 14 bases spanning the gap. The germline CDR1 and CDR2 sequences are SGHDN and FVKESK. This CDR3 has 14 amino acids. CDR3 bases: TGTGCCAGCAGCCAAGTTAAGGGTCCGGAAGGCTACACCTTC. This encodes CASSQVKGPEGYTF.

The genes are TRBV11-2 and TRBJ1-1, with 7 bases that match TRBD1. The germline gives CDR1 SGHAT, CDR2 FQNNGV. The CDR3 length is 14 residues. Losses at the gene ends were 6 bases for V and 2 bases for J; bases not matched to a gene: 6. The CDR3 bases are TGTGCCAGCAGTGCGGACAGGATCAACACTGAAGCTTTCTTT. It translates to CASSADRINTEAFF.

Concerning this clonotype itself: This could be a read error, since a much larger clone is one nucleotide away. The chain uses TRBV11-2 and TRBJ2-1, with a weak D call TRBD1 (6 bases). The CDR3 length is 16 residues. Germline CDR1 is SGHAT and CDR2 is FQNNGV. The CDR3 loop is CTSSLEREDSYNEQFF. In DNA, the CDR3 is TGTACCAGCAGCTTAGAGCGCGAGGACAGTTACAATGAGCAGTTCTTC.

The table lists this clonotype with many counts. The J gene is TRBJ1-6, the V gene TRBV3-1, with TRBD1 as a possible D gene (6 bases). The CDR3 sequence is 15 residues long. Germline assignment: CDR1 LGHDT and CDR2 YNNKEL (reference sequence). V gave up 1 base and J gave up 10 bases, with 14 bases separating them. CDR3 DNA sequence: TGTGCCAGCAGCCAAGGGGTAGGGGGGGGGTCACCCCTCCACTTT. The encoded protein is CASSQGVGGGSPLHF.

This clonotype was counted a single time. This sequence joins TRBV5-1 and TRBJ2-1, with D maybe TRBD1 (5 bases). CDR1 SGHRS and CDR2 YFSETQ come from the germline V gene. CDR3 size: 12 residues. Trimming left V 4 bases short and J 8 bases short, with 10 bases between. The CDR3 DNA follows: TGCGCCAGCAGCGAGACAGTCCATGAGCAGTTCTTC. Its translation is CASSETVHEQFF.

The chain combines TRBV25-1 with TRBJ2-1; TRBD1 matches at 8 bases. This CDR3 is 15 amino acids long. J lost 4 bases, V lost 4 bases, and 6 bases had no gene match. Germline CDR1 is MGHDK and CDR2 is SYGVNS. CDR3 loop: CASSAQGAGYNEQFF. CDR3 nucleotides: TGTGCCAGCAGTGCCCAGGGGGCTGGATACAATGAGCAGTTCTTC.

This clonotype appeared many times. The V and J genes are TRBV2 and TRBJ2-7; 10 bases map to TRBD1. Losses at the gene ends were 11 bases for V and 2 bases for J; bases not matched to a gene: 21. CDR1 and CDR2 from the germline V gene are SNHLY and FYNNEI. The CDR3 is 18 residues long. Written as DNA, the CDR3 is TGTGCCGCCTCCAACCCGGGACAGGGGAAAAGAACACCCTACGAGCAGTACTTC. It encodes CAASNPGQGKRTPYEQYF.

This clonotype was found many times. The gene calls are TRBV10-1 and TRBJ2-2, with a tentative D call TRBD2 (6 bases). The germline V gene has CDR1 WNHNN and CDR2 SYGVQD (reference sequence). Trimming pared 7 bases from V and 8 bases from J, leaving 20 bases between. This CDR3 is 15 amino acids long. The CDR3 here is CASILEGGASGELFF. CDR3 nucleotides: TGCGCCAGCATCCTCGAAGGAGGGGCAAGTGGGGAGCTGTTTTTT.

This clonotype was observed many times. The rearrangement joins TRBV15 to TRBJ2-1; 9 bases align to TRBD2. Germline V gene sequence: CDR1 LNHNV, CDR2 YYDKDF (reference sequence). Germline trimming cut 6 bases from V and 0 bases from J; bases unmatched to any gene: 12. This CDR3 has 18 amino acids. The CDR3 region has the DNA TGTGCCACCAGTCCTCCGGGACTAGCCAATTTCTCCTACAATGAGCAGTTCTTC. Translated: CATSPPGLANFSYNEQFF.

The J gene is TRBJ2-1, the V gene TRBV29-1; D uncertain. V was cut by 0 bases and J by 9 bases, with 9 bases left in between. The CDR3 consists of 12 residues. Germline values: CDR1 SQVTM, CDR2 ANQGSEA. CDR3 sequence reads: CSVEDPGIEQFF. The CDR3 DNA reads as TGCAGCGTTGAAGATCCTGGCATTGAGCAGTTCTTC.

J is TRBJ2-2 and V is TRBV9; D could derive from TRBD1 or TRBD2 (6 bases each). The germline V and J ends were trimmed by 2 bases and 7 bases, with 12 bases remaining between them. Germline V gene sequence: CDR1 SGDLS, CDR2 YYNGEE. This CDR3 spans 14 amino acids. CDR3 in amino acids: CASSVHGGRGELFF. For the CDR3, the DNA is TGTGCCAGCAGCGTCCATGGGGGGCGCGGGGAGCTGTTTTTT.

The rearrangement uses TRBV29-1 and TRBJ1-1, with 7 bases matching TRBD1. V dropped 3 bases and J dropped 7; count of bases not matched to a gene: 5. This CDR3 region has 12 residues. Germline-derived CDR1 and CDR2 are SQVTM and ANQGSEA. CDR3 sequence (DNA): TGCAGCGTTGACAGGGGGTTTGGTGAAGCTTTCTTT. This sequence encodes CSVDRGFGEAFF.

Comment on this clonotype: A much larger clone differs by one base, so this may be a read error. The CDR3 does not close with the conserved phenylalanine or tryptophan, likely indicating a read error. The J gene is TRBJ1-2, the V gene TRBV7-2, with D unclear. CDR3 length: 13 amino acids. Germline CDR1 SGHTA, CDR2 FQGNSA. DNA of the CDR3: TGCGCCAGCAGCCTCGATTCTAACTATGGCTACACCCTC. It is translated as CASSLDSNYGYTL.

The chain joins TRBV7-2 to TRBJ2-7; no firm D call. The CDR3 has 13 amino acids. V was cut by 0 bases and J by 6 bases, with 9 bases left in between. Germline assignment: CDR1 SGHTA and CDR2 FQGNSA. CDR3 nucleotide sequence: TGTGCCAGCAGCTTAGCTGGCGACTCCGAGCAGTACTTC. Translation: CASSLAGDSEQYF.

This clonotype was observed a handful of times. This CDR3 fails to terminate in the conserved phenylalanine or tryptophan, so it likely reflects a read error. The chain links TRBV2 to TRBJ2-3, with D perhaps TRBD1 or TRBD2 (7 bases each). The germline V gene has CDR1 SNHLY and CDR2 FYNNEI. Trimming stripped 3 bases from V and 6 bases from J, with 22 bases between. The CDR3 totals 17 residues. The CDR3 coding sequence is TGTGCCAGCAGTGACGGACGGGGGGACCCCAGGGGGGATACGCAGTATCTT. This translates into CASSDGRGDPRGDTQYL.

The rearrangement links TRBV5-1 to TRBJ2-5, with D tentatively TRBD1 (7 bases). V shed 4 bases and J shed 7 bases, with 17 bases lying between them. CDR1 SGHRS and CDR2 YFSETQ come from the germline V gene. This CDR3 has 14 residues. CDR3 loop: CASSAGQPVGTQYF. The CDR3 bases are TGCGCCAGCAGCGCGGGACAGCCTGTCGGGACCCAGTACTTC.

This clonotype was observed a few times. The chain uses TRBV18 and TRBJ2-1; a weak D match, TRBD2 (5 bases). With 3 bases removed from V and 9 bases from J, the gap between germline ends came to 12 bases. The CDR3 length is 13 residues. From germline, CDR1 is KGHSH and CDR2 LQKENI. CDR3 coding DNA: TGTGCCAGCTCACCTACTAGTTCCAGTGAGCAGTTCTTC. This gives the protein CASSPTSSSEQFF.